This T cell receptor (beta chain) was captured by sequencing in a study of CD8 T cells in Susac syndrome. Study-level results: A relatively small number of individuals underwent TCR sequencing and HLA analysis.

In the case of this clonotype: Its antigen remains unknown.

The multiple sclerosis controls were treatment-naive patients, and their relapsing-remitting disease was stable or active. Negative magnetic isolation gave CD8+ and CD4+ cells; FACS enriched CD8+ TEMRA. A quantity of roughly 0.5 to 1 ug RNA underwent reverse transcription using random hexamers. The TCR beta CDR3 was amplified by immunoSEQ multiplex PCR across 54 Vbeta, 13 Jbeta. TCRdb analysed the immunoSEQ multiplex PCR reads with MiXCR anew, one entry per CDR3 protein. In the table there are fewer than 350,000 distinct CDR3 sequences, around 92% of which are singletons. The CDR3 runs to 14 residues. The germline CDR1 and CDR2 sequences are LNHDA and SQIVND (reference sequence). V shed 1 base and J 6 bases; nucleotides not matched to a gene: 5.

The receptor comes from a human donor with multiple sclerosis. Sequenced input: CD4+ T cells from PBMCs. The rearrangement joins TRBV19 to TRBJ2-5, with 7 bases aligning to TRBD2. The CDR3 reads CASSIVGTIKTQYF. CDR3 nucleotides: TGTGCCAGTAGTATAGTTGGGACTATAAAGACCCAGTACTTC.